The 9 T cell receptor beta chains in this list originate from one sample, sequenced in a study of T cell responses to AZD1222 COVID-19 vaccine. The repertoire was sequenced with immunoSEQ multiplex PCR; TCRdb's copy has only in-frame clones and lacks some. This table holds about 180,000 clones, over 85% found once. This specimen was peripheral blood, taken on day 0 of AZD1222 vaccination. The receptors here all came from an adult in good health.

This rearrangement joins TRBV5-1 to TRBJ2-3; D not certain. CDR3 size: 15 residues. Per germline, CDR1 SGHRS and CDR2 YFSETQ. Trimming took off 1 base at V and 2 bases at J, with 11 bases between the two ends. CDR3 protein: CASSLRGVLTDTQYF. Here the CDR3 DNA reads TGCGCCAGCAGCTTGCGCGGAGTTCTCACAGATACGCAGTATTTT.

DNA for the CDR3: TGTGCCAGCAGTTACCAAGGGGGTCTGAACACTGAAGCTTTCTTT. Translating it yields CASSYQGGLNTEAFF. The rearrangement uses TRBV6-5 and TRBJ1-1, with D possibly matching TRBD1 (6 bases). The CDR3 length is 15 residues. CDR1 and CDR2 from the germline V gene are MNHEY and SVGAGI. The V and J ends lost 2 bases and 0 bases respectively, with 10 bases between them.

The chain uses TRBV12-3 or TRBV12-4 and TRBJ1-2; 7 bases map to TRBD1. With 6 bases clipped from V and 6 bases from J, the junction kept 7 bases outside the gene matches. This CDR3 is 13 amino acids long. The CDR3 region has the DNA TGTGCCAGCAGCCTGGGACAGAGGAATGGCTACACCTTC. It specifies CASSLGQRNGYTF.

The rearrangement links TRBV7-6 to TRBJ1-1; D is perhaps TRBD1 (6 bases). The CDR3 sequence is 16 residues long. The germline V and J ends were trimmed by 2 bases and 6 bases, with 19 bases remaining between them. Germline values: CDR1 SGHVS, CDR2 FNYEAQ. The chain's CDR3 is CASSLLFSGVGAEAFF. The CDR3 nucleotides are TGTGCCAGCAGCTTACTCTTCTCAGGGGTTGGTGCTGAAGCTTTCTTT.

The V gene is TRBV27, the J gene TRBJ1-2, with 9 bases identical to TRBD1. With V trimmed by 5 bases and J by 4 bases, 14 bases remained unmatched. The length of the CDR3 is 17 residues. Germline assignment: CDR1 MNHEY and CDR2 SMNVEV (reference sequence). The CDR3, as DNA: TGTGCCAGCAGTCCCCTAGGCCCTACGGGACAGGGCTATGGCTACACCTTC. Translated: CASSPLGPTGQGYGYTF.

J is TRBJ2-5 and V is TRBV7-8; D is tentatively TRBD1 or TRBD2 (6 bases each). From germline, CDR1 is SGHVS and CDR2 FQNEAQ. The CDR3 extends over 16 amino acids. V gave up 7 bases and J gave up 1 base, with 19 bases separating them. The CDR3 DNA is TGTGCCAGCACCCCCAAGGGCCGGGGGCGCCAAGAGACCCAGTACTTC. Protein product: CASTPKGRGRQETQYF.

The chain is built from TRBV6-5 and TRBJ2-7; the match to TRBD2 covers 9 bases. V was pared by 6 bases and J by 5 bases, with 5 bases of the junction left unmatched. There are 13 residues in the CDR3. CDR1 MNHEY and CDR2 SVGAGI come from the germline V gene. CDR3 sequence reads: CASSWGLAHEQYF. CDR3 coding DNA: TGTGCCAGCAGCTGGGGACTAGCCCACGAGCAGTACTTC.

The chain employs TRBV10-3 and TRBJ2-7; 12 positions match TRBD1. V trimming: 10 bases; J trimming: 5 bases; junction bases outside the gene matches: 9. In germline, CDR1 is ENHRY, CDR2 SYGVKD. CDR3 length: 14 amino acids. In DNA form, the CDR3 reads TGTGCCACGCATCCGGGACAGGGGGCCCACGAGCAGTACTTC. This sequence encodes CATHPGQGAHEQYF.

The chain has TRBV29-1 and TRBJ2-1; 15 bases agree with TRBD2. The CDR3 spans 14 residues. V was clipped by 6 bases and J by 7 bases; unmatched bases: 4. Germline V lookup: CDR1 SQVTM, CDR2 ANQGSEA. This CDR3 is CSVGGTSGRNEQFF. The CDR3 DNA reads TGCAGCGTGGGAGGGACTAGCGGGAGGAATGAGCAGTTCTTC.